The source of this T cell receptor beta chain is a study of T cells in Graves' hyperthyroidism and ophthalmopathy (dated by TCRdb to 2018 to 2020). Concerning the study at large: Peripheral blood samples were taken at the time of initial diagnosis, prior to any treatment. After sampling, hyperthyroidism patients received methimazole starting at 30 mg daily, and ophthalmopathy patients received high-dose intravenous methylprednisolone. Prospective prediction of ophthalmopathy was tested in an independent validation cohort of 18 to 20 hyperthyroidism patients and 15 to 17 patients who later progressed to ophthalmopathy. According to the paper, TCR Vbeta CDR3 sequencing was carried out on over 130 peripheral blood samples, which came from about 45 ophthalmopathy, 75 to 80 hyperthyroidism and approximately 17 progressor patients. The study also compared thyroid tissue and blood T-cell repertoires from five or six Graves' hyperthyroidism patients. A discovery cohort of around 98 patients, about 40 with Graves' ophthalmopathy and 55 to 60 with stable Graves' hyperthyroidism, was used to find distinguishing TCR V-J signatures. The roughly 91 discovery patients were randomly divided into training and test sets at a 7:3 ratio.

The table lists this clonotype with many counts. Its antigen specificity is not known. No much larger clone is present one base from it, and per-base qualities are unavailable. TCR beta CDR3 regions were amplified from RNA transcripts. The TCR CDR3 was subjected to a first round of RT-PCR using the HTBI primer set and the Qiagen OneStep RT-PCR kit. A second multiplex PCR round built the libraries, followed by size selection and purification. Paired-end sequencing of the libraries was performed with 100 bp reads on an Illumina HiSeq2000. From the authors' description of their analysis: SOAPnuke was used to process the raw data, with reads discarded if the reads contained adapters or uncalled bases, had a mean Phred below 15, or lacked an exact constant-primer or identifier match. COPE v1.2.5 was used to merge the high-quality paired reads, and each unique nucleotide sequence was defined as a clonotype. Clonotypes were aligned to IMGT TRBV, TRBD and TRBJ reference segments using MiTCR v1.1. Analysis was restricted to V-J combinations with a frequency above 0.0001, which covered approximately 99% of repertoires. The TCS score was defined as F50 (clonal expansion) divided by E x V (chaos), with BLOSUM62-based TCRdist calculated between CDR3 peptides within each V-J. Welch's t-statistics and random forest reduced 500 to 550 V-J features to roughly 13, which were used in a naive Bayes classifier (R e1071). Using fastp trimming at Q25 and MiXCR clonotype assembly, TCRdb reanalyzed the public sequencing data and kept in-frame beta chains. When rows share a CDR3 protein, they turn into one entry using the most common DNA and genes. TCRdb, not the authors, supplied the V and J calls. This sample comprises a few hundred thousand distinct CDR3 sequences, 15% to 20% of them detected only once. Jointly, the top ten make up about 3.7% of the sample.

V and J lose 2 bases and 4 bases, and a span of 8 bases separates them. From the cysteine up to the phenylalanine, the CDR3 has a length of 13 residues. The kept DNA is CDR3 alone, 39 bases in frame from the first base. Graves' hyperthyroidism was defined as stable when no progression to ophthalmopathy occurred over 18 months of follow-up. Hyperthyroidism patients were aged 18 to 65 years and newly diagnosed, with disease duration of less than 2 months. Any patient with an uncontrolled infection, another autoimmune disease, pregnancy or lactation was excluded. Diagnoses relied on clinical symptoms, serum thyroxine and TRAb, thyroid ultrasound and orbital computed tomography. PBMCs were separated from roughly 10 ml of fresh peripheral blood using Ficoll-Paque density gradient centrifugation. Total RNA was extracted using Trizol reagent, and RNA quality was assessed on an Agilent 2100 Bioanalyzer. Results and caveats for the whole study, not just this receptor: A 13 V-J signature model separated ophthalmopathy from stable hyperthyroidism, with over 85% sensitivity and roughly 81% specificity in cross-validation and 80%/75% in testing. In validation, the model predicted progression to ophthalmopathy a median of roughly 6.5 months before onset, with about 71% sensitivity and just under 75% specificity. No statistical method was used to set the sample size in advance, and investigators knew the group allocation. Most expanded thyroid clonotypes (frequency above 0.001) were also detected in blood, a finding suggesting that blood repertoires may reflect thyroid immune responses.

This clonotype was sampled from a woman under 30 with Graves' hyperthyroidism. Sequencing was carried out using blood. The sequence joins TRBV12-3 or TRBV12-4 to TRBJ2-5, with TRBD1 perhaps the D gene, on 5 matching bases. The DNA reads TGTGCCAGCAGTTTACAGGGTCCAGAGACCCAGTACTTC. The resulting protein is CASSLQGPETQYF.